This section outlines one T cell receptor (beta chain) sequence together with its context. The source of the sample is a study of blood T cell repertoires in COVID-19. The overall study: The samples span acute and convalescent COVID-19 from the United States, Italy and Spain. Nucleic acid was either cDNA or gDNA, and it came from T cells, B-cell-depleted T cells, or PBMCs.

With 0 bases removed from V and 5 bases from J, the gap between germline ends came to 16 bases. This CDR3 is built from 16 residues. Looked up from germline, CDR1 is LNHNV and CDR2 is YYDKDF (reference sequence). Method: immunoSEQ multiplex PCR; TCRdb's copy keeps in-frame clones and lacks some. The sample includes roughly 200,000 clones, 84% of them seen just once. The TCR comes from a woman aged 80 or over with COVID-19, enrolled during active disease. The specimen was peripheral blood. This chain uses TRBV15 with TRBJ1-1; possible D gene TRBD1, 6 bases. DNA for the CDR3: TGTGCCACCAGCAGAGAAAGAGGGGGAGTATGGACTGAAGCTTTCTTT. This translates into CATSRERGGVWTEAFF.